These T cell receptor beta chains were read from a single sample in a study of human T cells and chemical hapten exposure. In TCRdb, the RACE reads were re-called with MiXCR into one record per CDR3 protein. The table lists roughly 84,000 distinct CDR3 sequences, 10% to 13% of them singletons. The sequenced sample was whole blood, obtained in connection with sensitization to the hapten diphenylcyclopropenone (DPC). All receptors derive from a woman aged 50 to 60 with alopecia areata. Some clones in this sample may be carry-over from other donors' samples. Each CDR3 is given with its conserved first and last residue. A D gene is named only where the DNA matches it firmly. Not every row has a clone size; where given, it reads once, few, many or a size class.

cdr3_nt cdr3_aa cdr3_length j_call v_call clone_size d_call
TGCGCCAGCAGCTTGGAGGGGGTAGAATATGGCTACACCTTC CASSLEGVEYGYTF 14 TRBJ1-2 TRBV5-1 many NA
TGTGCCAGCAGAAAAGCCACTAGCGGGGGCTACGAGCAGTACTTC CASRKATSGGYEQYF 15 TRBJ2-7 TRBV6-5 NA TRBD2
TGCAGCGTTGCCCCGGCGTCCTACAATGAGCAGTTCTTC CSVAPASYNEQFF 13 TRBJ2-1 TRBV29-1 few NA
TGTGCCAGCATGACTAGAGAGGACTACGAGCAGTACTTC CASMTREDYEQYF 13 TRBJ2-7 TRBV21-1 many NA
TGTGCCAGCAGTTCATCCTACCTCGGGACAGGGGAGGAAAAACTGTTTTTT CASSSSYLGTGEEKLFF 17 TRBJ1-4 TRBV28 many TRBD1
TGTGCCAGCAGCCCGTTTACAGATACGCAGTATTTT CASSPFTDTQYF 12 TRBJ2-3 TRBV7-2 NA NA
TGTGCCAGCAACATGGACAGGGGAGATCAGCCCCAGCATTTT CASNMDRGDQPQHF 14 TRBJ1-5 TRBV2 many TRBD1
TGTGCCAGCAGTTTAGGGGGGAACGAGCAGTACTTC CASSLGGNEQYF 12 TRBJ2-7 TRBV12-3/TRBV12-4 few NA
TGTGCCAGCAGTTACTCTTCCTCTGGGGCCAACGTCCTGACTTTC CASSYSSSGANVLTF 15 TRBJ2-6 TRBV6-5 few NA
TGTGCCAGCAGTTTAGCGGGGAGCGGGCGCCTCCAAGAGACCCAGTACTTC CASSLAGSGRLQETQYF 17 TRBJ2-5 TRBV12-3/TRBV12-4 NA NA
TGTGCCAGCAGTACGGTAGCGGGAGGAACCTACGAGCAGTACTTC CASSTVAGGTYEQYF 15 TRBJ2-7 TRBV6-2/TRBV6-3 NA TRBD2
TGCAGTGCCACACCCCCCTCCGGGAGTAGGACCAAAAACATTCAGTACTTC CSATPPSGSRTKNIQYF 17 TRBJ2-4 TRBV20-1 few NA
TGTGCCAGCAGTTTTACGGGACAGGGGCATCCGAGCTCCTACGAGCAGTACTTC CASSFTGQGHPSSYEQYF 18 TRBJ2-7 TRBV28 few TRBD1
TGTGCCAGCAGCAAGGGCCATAGCAATCAGCCCCAGCATTTT CASSKGHSNQPQHF 14 TRBJ1-5 TRBV21-1 many NA
TGCAGTGCTAGAGTCACAGGGGCGGGAAACACCATATATTTT CSARVTGAGNTIYF 14 TRBJ1-3 TRBV20-1 many TRBD1
TGTGCCAGCTCCCCAGGGGCGTCCTACGAGCAGTACTTC CASSPGASYEQYF 13 TRBJ2-7 TRBV18 many NA
TGCAGTGCTAGAGCAGGTGGGGGGAGAAGCACAGATACGCAGTATTTT CSARAGGGRSTDTQYF 16 TRBJ2-3 TRBV20-1 NA NA
TGTGCCAGCAGCCCGGGCCTACCCGCCGGTAGCGATACGCAGTATTTT CASSPGLPAGSDTQYF 16 TRBJ2-3 TRBV7-6 NA NA
TGTGCCAGCAGCCCCCAAACTACCCACGAGCAGTACTTC CASSPQTTHEQYF 13 TRBJ2-7 TRBV7-2 few NA
TGTGCCAGCAGCTCCGACAGGGGGCGTGGGGCCAACGTCCTGACTTTC CASSSDRGRGANVLTF 16 TRBJ2-6 TRBV12-3/TRBV12-4 many TRBD1
TGTGCCAGCAGCCGGACAGGGCCTTATGGCTACACCTTC CASSRTGPYGYTF 13 TRBJ1-2 TRBV7-9 many TRBD1
TGTGCCAGCAGCCCGGGGAGCGGGAGGACCTACGAGCAGTACTTC CASSPGSGRTYEQYF 15 TRBJ2-7 TRBV5-6 many TRBD2
TGTGCCAGCAGGGCCGGGAGAACCGGGGAGCTGTTTTTT CASRAGRTGELFF 13 TRBJ2-2 TRBV27 NA NA
TGTGCCAGCAGTTACCGGAGCAATCAGCCCCAGCATTTT CASSYRSNQPQHF 13 TRBJ1-5 TRBV6-5 few NA
TGCGCCAGCAGCCAAGATTTGGGCAGGGAGACTTATGGTGGCTACACCTTC CASSQDLGRETYGGYTF 17 TRBJ1-2 TRBV4-3 NA NA
TGTGCTAGTGGTTTGCAGCGGGGGTCCTCCTACAATGAGCAGTTCTTC CASGLQRGSSYNEQFF 16 TRBJ2-1 TRBV12-5 NA TRBD2
TGTGCCAGCAGTGAATGGGGCACGAACACTGAAGCTTTCTTT CASSEWGTNTEAFF 14 TRBJ1-1 TRBV25-1 many NA
TGTGCCAGCACCCGGCACAGGGAGGCAGATACGCAGTATTTT CASTRHREADTQYF 14 TRBJ2-3 TRBV28 NA NA
TGTGCCAGCAGGCCAAGCGGGAGTTTTTATGAGCAGTTCTTC CASRPSGSFYEQFF 14 TRBJ2-1 TRBV6-5 NA TRBD2
TGCGCCAGCAGCCAATCGTACGGGACTTTCTACGAGCAGTACTTC CASSQSYGTFYEQYF 15 TRBJ2-7 TRBV4-1 many NA
TGCAGCGCCCGCTTCGACAGGGCCTACGAGCAGTACTTC CSARFDRAYEQYF 13 TRBJ2-7 TRBV29-1 NA TRBD1
TGCAGTGCTAAACAGGGGGCGTTGGAAAAACTGTTTTTT CSAKQGALEKLFF 13 TRBJ1-4 TRBV20-1 few TRBD1
TGTGCCAGCAGGAAAGGGCCCGCCCAAGAGACCCAGTACTTC CASRKGPAQETQYF 14 TRBJ2-5 TRBV27 NA NA
TGTGCCAGCTTCCGGCGACGGGCCGGGGAGCTGTTTTTT CASFRRRAGELFF 13 TRBJ2-2 TRBV12-3/TRBV12-4 many NA
TGCAGCGCGGGGTTGAACACCGGGGAGCTGTTTTTT CSAGLNTGELFF 12 TRBJ2-2 TRBV29-1 many NA
TGTGCCAGCAGCTTACTGCGGGGCTCTGGAAACACCATATATTTT CASSLLRGSGNTIYF 15 TRBJ1-3 TRBV11-2 many NA
TGTGCCAGTGTTAAAGGGGGTCCGTCCAGCTCCTACAATGAGCAGTTCTTC CASVKGGPSSSYNEQFF 17 TRBJ2-1 TRBV19 many NA
TGTGCCAGCAGCCCCCCTGCGGAGACCCAGTACTTC CASSPPAETQYF 12 TRBJ2-5 TRBV11-2 many NA
TGTGCCAGCAGCCTCAGTATGGGACTAGCTGAAAATGAGCAGTTCTTC CASSLSMGLAENEQFF 16 TRBJ2-1 TRBV27 NA TRBD2
TGTGCCAGCAGTTCCGGGACAGGGTGGGGCTACACCTTC CASSSGTGWGYTF 13 TRBJ1-2 TRBV12-3/TRBV12-4 NA TRBD1
TGTGCCAGCAGCTTAGACCGGGCGGGCGCCTCCGGGCAGTTCTTC CASSLDRAGASGQFF 15 TRBJ2-1 TRBV7-2 few NA
TGTGCCAGCAGCCCAACCAATGCACGACTAGCTTCGGCCGAGCAGTACTTC CASSPTNARLASAEQYF 17 TRBJ2-7 TRBV7-2 few TRBD2
TGTGCCAGCAGTTCCCCAACCTTGAGCTCCTACGAGCAGTACTTC CASSSPTLSSYEQYF 15 TRBJ2-7 TRBV6-6 NA NA
TGTGCCAGCTCACCTTTGAAAGCGGGAATCAACAATGAGCAGTTCTTC CASSPLKAGINNEQFF 16 TRBJ2-1 TRBV18 many TRBD2
TGTGCCAGCAGTTTGGGCCATGGGGCTGGGTGGTACCAAGAGACCCAGTACTTC CASSLGHGAGWYQETQYF 18 TRBJ2-5 TRBV28 few NA
TGTGCCAGTAGTGCTTCAGAAGGGGAGCAGTACTTC CASSASEGEQYF 12 TRBJ2-7 TRBV19 few NA
TGTGCCATGTCACCCACCGGGACTAGCCGTTCCTACGAGCAGTACTTC CAMSPTGTSRSYEQYF 16 TRBJ2-7 TRBV10-3 few TRBD2
TGTGCCAGCAGCTTAGAGGGGTCATGGGCCAATGAGCAGTTCTTC CASSLEGSWANEQFF 15 TRBJ2-1 TRBV11-2 many NA
TGTGCCAGTAGTAGCCTTGAGAGGGATGGCAATCAGCCCCAGCATTTT CASSSLERDGNQPQHF 16 TRBJ1-5 TRBV19 NA NA
TGTGCCAGCAGCCGCGGCCTCTTGGGAGAGACCCAGTACTTC CASSRGLLGETQYF 14 TRBJ2-5 TRBV28 NA NA
TGTGCCAGCAGCCAAGATGAGGGGGACCCCTACAATGAGCAGTTCTTC CASSQDEGDPYNEQFF 16 TRBJ2-1 TRBV3-1 NA NA
TGTGCCAGCAGCCTCGGACTAGCGGGAGGTGGCGAGCAGTACTTC CASSLGLAGGGEQYF 15 TRBJ2-7 TRBV3-1 many TRBD2